The 8 T cell receptor beta chains listed next were all sequenced from one sample in a study of vaccination and CD4 T cells after COVID-19. Sequencing of the DNA from cultured CD4+ T cells was carried out with the Oncomine TCR Beta short-read assay. TCRdb fed the PCR reads into MiXCR, producing one record per CDR3 protein. Here the sample spans about 10,000 distinct CDR3 sequences, around 61% being singletons. Stated treatment: roughly 11-day PBMC culture with coronavirus spike peptide pools or control peptides (ViraFEST assay). These receptors have no known antigen. Material: CD4+ T cells from blood, cultured in vitro. The receptors shown here come from a human donor who had recovered from COVID-19.

The chain employs TRBV2 and TRBJ1-5; no definite D call. V was cut by 1 base and J by 6 bases, with 7 bases left in between. The CDR3 contains 13 residues. CDR1 is SNHLY, CDR2 FYNNEI, per germline. CDR3 loop: CASSEGGPQPQHF. The CDR3 DNA is TGTGCCAGCAGTGAAGGAGGTCCTCAGCCCCAGCATTTT.

This clonotype was detected a few times. This rearrangement joins TRBV6-1 to TRBJ2-2; D is unclear. Germline values: CDR1 MNHNS, CDR2 SASEGT. V was cut by 2 bases and J by 2 bases, with 3 bases left in between. The CDR3 contains 13 residues. The chain's CDR3 is CASSEPNTGELFF. CDR3 sequence (DNA): TGTGCCAGCAGTGAACCAAACACCGGGGAGCTGTTTTTT.

This clonotype was seen more than once but under ten times. V usage is TRBV5-4 and J usage is TRBJ2-3, with 9 bases fitting TRBD1. CDR3 length: 15 residues. The germline V gene encodes CDR1 SGHNT and CDR2 YYREEE (reference sequence). Trimming took 4 bases from V and 2 from J; bases not matched to a gene: 5. The CDR3 loop reads CASSIDRGTTDTQYF. The CDR3 bases are TGTGCCAGCAGCATAGACAGGGGGACCACAGATACGCAGTATTTT.

This clonotype was detected only once. The gene calls are TRBV19 and TRBJ2-5; D not certain. V gave up 3 bases and J gave up 2 bases, with 13 bases separating them. The CDR3 spans 15 residues. Germline CDR1 is LNHDA and CDR2 is SQIVND (reference sequence). CDR3 sequence: CASSMYAAAQETQYF. CDR3 nucleotides: TGTGCCAGTAGTATGTATGCGGCGGCGCAAGAGACCCAGTACTTC.

This chain connects TRBV19 to TRBJ1-2; the D is unclear. Looked up from germline, CDR1 is LNHDA and CDR2 is SQIVND (reference sequence). CDR3 length: 12 amino acids. Trimming cost V 5 bases and J 5 bases, with 9 bases left between them. CDR3 nucleotide sequence: TGTGCCAGTAGTCAAATGACATATGGCTACACCTTC. It encodes CASSQMTYGYTF.

The chain couples TRBV6-5 to TRBJ1-2; tentative D call: TRBD1 (6 bases). Trimming took 2 bases from V and 2 from J, leaving 9 bases between them. In germline, CDR1 is MNHEY, CDR2 SVGAGI. The length of the CDR3 is 14 residues. For the CDR3, the DNA is TGTGCCAGCAGTTACCAACAGGGAAACTATGGCTACACCTTC. This translates into CASSYQQGNYGYTF.

The sample holds one count of this clonotype. The rearrangement uses TRBV6-1 and TRBJ1-2; 10 bases match TRBD1. The CDR3 is made up of 14 amino acids. V trimming: 8 bases; J trimming: 6 bases; junction bases outside the gene matches: 9. Germline V lookup: CDR1 MNHNS, CDR2 SASEGT. The CDR3 reads CASAMTGGANGYTF. Written as DNA, the CDR3 is TGTGCCAGCGCCATGACAGGGGGCGCGAATGGCTACACCTTC.

The rearrangement links TRBV7-8 to TRBJ2-7; 8 bases line up with TRBD1. The CDR3 totals 15 residues. Trimming at V came to 5 bases and at J to 2 bases, leaving 8 bases not matched to a gene. The germline V gene has CDR1 SGHVS and CDR2 FQNEAQ. The CDR3 region is CASSLIPGQAYEQYF. The CDR3 nucleotides read TGTGCCAGCAGCCTCATACCGGGACAGGCCTACGAGCAGTACTTC.